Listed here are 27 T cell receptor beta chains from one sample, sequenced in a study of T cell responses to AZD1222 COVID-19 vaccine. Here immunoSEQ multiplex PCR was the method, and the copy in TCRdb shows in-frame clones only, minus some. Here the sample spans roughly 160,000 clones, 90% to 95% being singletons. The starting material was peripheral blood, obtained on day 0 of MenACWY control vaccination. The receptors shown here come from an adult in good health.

The CDR3 is CASSLGGSSGANVLTF. The CDR3 DNA reads as TGTGCCAGCAGCTTAGGTGGCAGCTCTGGGGCCAACGTCCTGACTTTC. The chain links TRBV13 to TRBJ2-6; D gene uncertain. This CDR3 has 16 amino acids. Trimming stripped 0 bases from V and 0 bases from J, with 6 bases between. In germline, CDR1 is PRHDT, CDR2 FYEKMQ (reference sequence). Complete variable domain (other parts from reference TRBV13 and TRBJ2-6): AAGVIQSPRHLIKEKRETATLKCYPIPRHDTVYWYQQGPGQDPQFLISFYEKMQSDKGSIPDRFSAQQFSDYHSELNMSSLELGDSALYFCASSLGGSSGANVLTFGAGSRLTVL.

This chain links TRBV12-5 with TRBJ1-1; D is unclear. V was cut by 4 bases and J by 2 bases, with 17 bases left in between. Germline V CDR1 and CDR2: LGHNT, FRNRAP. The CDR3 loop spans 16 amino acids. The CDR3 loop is CASGSTRAGENTEAFF. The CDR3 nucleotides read TGTGCTAGTGGTTCCACCCGGGCCGGGGAAAACACTGAAGCTTTCTTT.

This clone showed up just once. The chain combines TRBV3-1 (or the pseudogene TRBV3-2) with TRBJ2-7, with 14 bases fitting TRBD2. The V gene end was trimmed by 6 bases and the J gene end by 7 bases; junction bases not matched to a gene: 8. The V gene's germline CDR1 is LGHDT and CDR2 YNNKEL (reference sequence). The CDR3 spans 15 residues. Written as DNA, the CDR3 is TGTGCCAGCAGTCCCGGGACTAGCGGGAGCAGGGAGCAGTACTTC. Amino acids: CASSPGTSGSREQYF.

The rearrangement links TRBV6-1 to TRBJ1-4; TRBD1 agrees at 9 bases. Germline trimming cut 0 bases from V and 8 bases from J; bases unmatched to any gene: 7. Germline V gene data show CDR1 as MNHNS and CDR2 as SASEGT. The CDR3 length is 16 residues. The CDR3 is CASSEAWTGEDEKLFF. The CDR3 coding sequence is TGTGCCAGCAGTGAAGCCTGGACAGGGGAGGACGAAAAACTGTTTTTT.

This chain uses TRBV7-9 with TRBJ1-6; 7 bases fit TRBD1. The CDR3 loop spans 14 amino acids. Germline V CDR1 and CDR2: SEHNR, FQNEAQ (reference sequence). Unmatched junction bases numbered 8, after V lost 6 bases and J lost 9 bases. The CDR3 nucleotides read TGTGCCAGCAGTTTCGGACAGGTTACTTCACCCCTCCACTTT. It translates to CASSFGQVTSPLHF. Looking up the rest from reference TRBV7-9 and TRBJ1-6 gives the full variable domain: DTGVSQNPRHKITKRGQNVTFRCDPISEHNRLYWYRQTLGQGPEFLTYFQNEAQLEKSRLLSDRFSAERPKGSFSTLEIQRTEQGDSAMYLCASSFGQVTSPLHFGNGTRLTVT.

The CDR3 loop reads CASSFLAGGPSEQFF. CDR3 nucleotides: TGTGCCAGCAGCTTTCTAGCGGGAGGTCCTAGTGAGCAGTTCTTC. The chain employs TRBV11-3 and TRBJ2-1; 11 nucleotides line up with TRBD2. V was clipped by 3 bases and J by 9 bases; unmatched bases: 7. The CDR3 runs to 15 residues. In germline, CDR1 is SGHNT, CDR2 YENEEA.

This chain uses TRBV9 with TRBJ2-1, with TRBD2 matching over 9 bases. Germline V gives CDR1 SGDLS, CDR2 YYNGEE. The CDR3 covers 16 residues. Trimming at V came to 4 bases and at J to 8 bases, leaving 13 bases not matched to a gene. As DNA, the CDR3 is TGTGCCAGCAGCCCTCTGGCGGGAGGGCCCTCGGATGAGCAGTTCTTC. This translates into CASSPLAGGPSDEQFF.

CDR3: CASSPRGTGAVGELFF. CDR3 DNA: TGTGCCAGCAGTCCCCGAGGCACGGGGGCGGTCGGGGAGCTGTTTTTT. V and J are TRBV6-6 and TRBJ2-2; D could derive from TRBD1 or TRBD2 (6 bases each). Deletions cut 5 bases from V and 7 bases from J, with 20 bases between. The CDR3 is 16 amino acids. The germline CDR1 and CDR2 sequences are MNHNY and SVGAGI (reference sequence).

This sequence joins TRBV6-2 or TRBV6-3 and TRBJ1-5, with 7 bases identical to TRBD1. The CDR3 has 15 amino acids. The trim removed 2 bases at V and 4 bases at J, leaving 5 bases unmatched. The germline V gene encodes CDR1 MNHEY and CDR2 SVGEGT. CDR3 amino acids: CASSYRDSPNQPQHF. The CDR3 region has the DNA TGTGCCAGCAGTTACCGGGACAGCCCGAATCAGCCCCAGCATTTT.

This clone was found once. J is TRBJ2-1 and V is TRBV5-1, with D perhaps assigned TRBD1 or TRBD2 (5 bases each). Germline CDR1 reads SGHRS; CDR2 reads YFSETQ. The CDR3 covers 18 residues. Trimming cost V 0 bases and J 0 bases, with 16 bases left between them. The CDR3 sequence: CASSLVWDGGSSYNEQFF. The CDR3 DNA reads TGCGCCAGCAGCTTGGTGTGGGACGGTGGGAGCTCCTACAATGAGCAGTTCTTC.

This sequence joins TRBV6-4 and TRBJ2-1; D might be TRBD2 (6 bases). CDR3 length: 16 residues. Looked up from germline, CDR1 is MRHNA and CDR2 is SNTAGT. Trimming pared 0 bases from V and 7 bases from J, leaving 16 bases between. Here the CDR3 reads CASSDSFGGNWNEQFF. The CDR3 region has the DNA TGTGCCAGCAGTGACTCTTTTGGCGGGAACTGGAATGAGCAGTTCTTC.

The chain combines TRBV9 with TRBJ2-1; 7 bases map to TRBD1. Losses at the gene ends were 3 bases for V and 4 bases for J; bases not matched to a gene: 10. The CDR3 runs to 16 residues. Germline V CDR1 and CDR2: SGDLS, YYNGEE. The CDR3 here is CASSGTSGGEYNEQFF. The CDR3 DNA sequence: TGTGCCAGCAGCGGTACGTCAGGGGGAGAATACAATGAGCAGTTCTTC.

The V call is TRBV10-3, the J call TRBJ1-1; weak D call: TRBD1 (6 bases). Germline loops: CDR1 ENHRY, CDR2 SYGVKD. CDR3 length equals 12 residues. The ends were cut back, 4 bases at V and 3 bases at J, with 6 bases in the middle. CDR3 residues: CAISGQDTEAFF. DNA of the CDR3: TGTGCCATCAGTGGACAGGACACTGAAGCTTTCTTT.

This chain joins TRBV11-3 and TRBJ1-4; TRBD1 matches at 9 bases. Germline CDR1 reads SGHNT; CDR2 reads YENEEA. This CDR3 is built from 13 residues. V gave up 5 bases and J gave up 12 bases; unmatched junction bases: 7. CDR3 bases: TGTGCCAGCAGCGCCGCCACAGGGGGCGAACTGTTTTTT. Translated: CASSAATGGELFF.

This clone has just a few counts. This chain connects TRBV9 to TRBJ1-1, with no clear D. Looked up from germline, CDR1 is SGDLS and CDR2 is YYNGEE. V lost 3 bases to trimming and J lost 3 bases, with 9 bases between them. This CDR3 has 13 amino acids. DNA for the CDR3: TGTGCCAGCAGCGCACAAAAGGACACTGAAGCTTTCTTT. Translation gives CASSAQKDTEAFF.

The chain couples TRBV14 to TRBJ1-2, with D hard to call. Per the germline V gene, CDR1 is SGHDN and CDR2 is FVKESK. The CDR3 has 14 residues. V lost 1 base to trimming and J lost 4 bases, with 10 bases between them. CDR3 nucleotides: TGTGCCAGCAGCCAAGTTAAGGCCGCCTATGGCTACACCTTC. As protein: CASSQVKAAYGYTF.

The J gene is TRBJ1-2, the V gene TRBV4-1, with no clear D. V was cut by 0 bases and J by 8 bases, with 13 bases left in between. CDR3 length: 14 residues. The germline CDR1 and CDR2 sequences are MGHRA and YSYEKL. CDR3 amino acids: CASSQDLGKSGYTF. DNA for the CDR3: TGCGCCAGCAGCCAAGATCTCGGAAAATCGGGCTACACCTTC.

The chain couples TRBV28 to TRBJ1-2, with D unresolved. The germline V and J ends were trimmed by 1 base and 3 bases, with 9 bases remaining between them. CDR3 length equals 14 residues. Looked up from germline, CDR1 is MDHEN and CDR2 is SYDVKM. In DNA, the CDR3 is TGTGCCAGCAGTTTATCCGGGGTCCACTATGGCTACACCTTC. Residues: CASSLSGVHYGYTF.

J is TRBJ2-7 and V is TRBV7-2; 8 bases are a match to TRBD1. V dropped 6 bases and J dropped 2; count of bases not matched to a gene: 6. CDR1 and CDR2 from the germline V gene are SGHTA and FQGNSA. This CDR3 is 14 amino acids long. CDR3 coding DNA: TGTGCCAGCAGACCCGGGACAGGCACCTACGAGCAGTACTTC. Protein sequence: CASRPGTGTYEQYF.

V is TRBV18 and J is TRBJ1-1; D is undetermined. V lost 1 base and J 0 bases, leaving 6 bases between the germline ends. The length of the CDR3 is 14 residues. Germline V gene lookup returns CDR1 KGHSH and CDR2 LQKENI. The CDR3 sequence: CASSPLSLNTEAFF. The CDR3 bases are TGTGCCAGCTCACCACTGTCACTGAACACTGAAGCTTTCTTT. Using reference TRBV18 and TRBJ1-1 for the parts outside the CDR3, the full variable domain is NAGVMQNPRHLVRRRGQEARLRCSPMKGHSHVYWYRQLPEEGLKFMVYLQKENIIDESGMPKERFSAEFPKEGPSILRIQQVVRGDSAAYFCASSPLSLNTEAFFGQGTRLTVV.

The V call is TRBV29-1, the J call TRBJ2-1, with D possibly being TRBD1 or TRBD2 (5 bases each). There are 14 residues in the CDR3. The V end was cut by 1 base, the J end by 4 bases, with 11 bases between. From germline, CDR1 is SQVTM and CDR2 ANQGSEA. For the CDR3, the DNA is TGCAGCGTTGAAGGGGGGTCACTATACAATGAGCAGTTCTTC. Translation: CSVEGGSLYNEQFF.

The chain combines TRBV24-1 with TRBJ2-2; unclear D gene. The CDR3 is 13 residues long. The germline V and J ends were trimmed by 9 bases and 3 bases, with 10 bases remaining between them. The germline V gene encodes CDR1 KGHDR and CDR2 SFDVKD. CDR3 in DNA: TGTGCCACCGGGGTGGCGGACACCGGGGAGCTGTTTTTT. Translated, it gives CATGVADTGELFF.

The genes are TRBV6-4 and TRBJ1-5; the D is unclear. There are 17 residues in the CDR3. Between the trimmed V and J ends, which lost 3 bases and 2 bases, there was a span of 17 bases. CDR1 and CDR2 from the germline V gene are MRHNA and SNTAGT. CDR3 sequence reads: CASSEPDSPSGNQPQHF. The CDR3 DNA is TGTGCCAGCAGTGAACCCGATTCCCCCTCGGGCAATCAGCCCCAGCATTTT.

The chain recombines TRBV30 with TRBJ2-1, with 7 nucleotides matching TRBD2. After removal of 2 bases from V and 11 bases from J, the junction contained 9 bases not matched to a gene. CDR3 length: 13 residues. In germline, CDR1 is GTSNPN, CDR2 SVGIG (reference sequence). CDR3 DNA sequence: TGTGCCTGGAGTAGGCTAGCGGCAACACAGCAGTTCTTC. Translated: CAWSRLAATQQFF.

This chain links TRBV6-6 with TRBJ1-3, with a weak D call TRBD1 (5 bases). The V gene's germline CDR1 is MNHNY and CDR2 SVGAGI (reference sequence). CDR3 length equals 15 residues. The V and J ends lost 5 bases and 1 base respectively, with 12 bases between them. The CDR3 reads CASSPRGVSGNTIYF. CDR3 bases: TGTGCCAGCAGTCCCCGGGGGGTTTCTGGAAACACCATATATTTT.

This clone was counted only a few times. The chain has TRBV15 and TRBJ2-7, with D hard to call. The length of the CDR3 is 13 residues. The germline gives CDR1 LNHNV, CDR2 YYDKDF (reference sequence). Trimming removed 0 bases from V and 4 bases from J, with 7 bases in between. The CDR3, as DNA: TGTGCCACCAGCAGAGATCTGGGGTACGAGCAGTACTTC. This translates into CATSRDLGYEQYF.

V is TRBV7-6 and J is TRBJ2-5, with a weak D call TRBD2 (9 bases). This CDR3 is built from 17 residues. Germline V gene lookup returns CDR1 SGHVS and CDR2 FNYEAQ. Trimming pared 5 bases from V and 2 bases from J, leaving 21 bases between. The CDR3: CASSVDRGGRGQETQYF. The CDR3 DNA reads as TGTGCCAGCAGCGTCGACAGGGGCGGGAGGGGGCAAGAGACCCAGTACTTC.